This T cell receptor beta chain originates from a study of shared clonotypes between healthy human individuals. Findings and limits, study-wide: Non-shared clonotypes had lower generation probabilities than those shared by all four donors.

The CDR3 is made up of 15 amino acids. Germline V gives CDR1 MNHNS, CDR2 SASEGT. The ends lost 5 bases at V and 2 bases at J; junction bases unmatched: 4. Sequencing was performed with immunoSEQ multiplex PCR; in TCRdb, only in-frame clones are kept and a portion is missing. The table lists 1.4 million or so clones, less than 99% of them singletons. A word on this clone: Its antigen is undetermined.

This rearrangement joins TRBV6-1 to TRBJ2-2, with TRBD2 identical over 8 bases. The specimen sequenced was naive CD4+ T cells sorted from blood. The subset: CD45RA+ positively selected. This TCR was recovered from a man aged 30-40 years in good health. DNA for the CDR3: TGTGCCAGCAGTCTACGGACTAGCAACACCGGGGAGCTGTTTTTT. It specifies CASSLRTSNTGELFF.